The TCR beta chain described here comes from a study of blood T cell repertoires in COVID-19. Recovered participants had two consecutive negative NP/OP PCR tests, healthcare professional clearance, or symptom resolution. This CDR3 has 16 residues. Germline lookup yields CDR1 SGHRS and CDR2 YFSETQ. Trimming took 3 bases from V and 4 from J; bases not matched to a gene: 6. Clones were read by immunoSEQ multiplex PCR, and TCRdb kept only the in-frame ones, dropping some. Of 100,000 or so clones in the sample, about 86% were seen once. This TCR came from a woman between 50 and 59 years old who had recovered from COVID-19. Sequencing was performed on PBMCs or T cells enriched from blood (not recorded which). This chain connects TRBV5-1 to TRBJ2-2; 10 nucleotides align to TRBD1. DNA for the CDR3: TGCGCCAGCAGCTCCGAGCGACAGGGGGCCACCGGGGAGCTGTTTTTT. Its translation: CASSSERQGATGELFF.